The present TCR beta chain was sequenced within a study of radiation and T cells in renal cell carcinoma. General study findings and limits: In blood, top tumor clones expanded by 2 weeks, shrinking by 4.

Germline V gene data show CDR1 as SQVTM and CDR2 as ANQGSEA. With 2 bases removed from V and 3 bases from J, the gap between germline ends came to 9 bases. The CDR3 is 13 amino acids. The time point denotes: blood 4 weeks post-SBRT, at nephrectomy. The treatment: 15 Gy SBRT to primary tumor, nephrectomy 4 weeks later. Nephrectomy followed 15 Gy stereotactic body radiation by 4 weeks. Serial blood draws occurred at baseline and 2 and 4 weeks post-SBRT. This renal cell carcinoma was of the clear cell type. Produced via immunoSEQ multiplex PCR; TCRdb's table is partial and in-frame only. This sample has 30,000 to 40,000 clones; over 70% occur once, and the top ten carry around a third. Points on this clone: The antigen is undetermined.

This clonotype was sampled from a man in his 60s with renal cell carcinoma. The chain recombines TRBV29-1 with TRBJ2-3; D is perhaps TRBD1 (6 bases). Sequenced here: blood, sampled from a patient whose treatment included radiotherapy and nephrectomy. The CDR3 is CSVESRGTDTQYF. For the CDR3, the DNA is TGCAGCGTTGAATCCAGGGGAACAGATACGCAGTATTTT.